The rows below give T cell receptor beta chains drawn from one sample of a study of shared clonotypes between healthy human individuals. Measured with immunoSEQ multiplex PCR; TCRdb has only the in-frame clones, and not every one. The sample includes millions of clones, approximately 90% of them seen just once. The sample comprised naive CD4+ T cells sorted from blood. Receptor source: a man aged 18 to 29 in good health. The CDR3 runs from the conserved cysteine through the conserved F or W. The D gene is left open where the match is weak. A clone size is listed for some rows: how often the clone was seen (once, few, many), or a class if it is expanded.

TGTGCCAGCAGTTACGGATCGGGAGCTTCTTACGAGCAGTACTTC,CASSYGSGASYEQYF,TRBJ2-7,NA,TRBV6-5,NA
TGTGCCAGCAGCCCGGGGACAGGGAAAGGCTACGAGCAGTACTTC,CASSPGTGKGYEQYF,TRBJ2-7,NA,TRBV7-2,TRBD1
TGTGCCAGCAGCCTTGAACTAGCGGGAGTGGTTGAGCAGTTCTTC,CASSLELAGVVEQFF,TRBJ2-1,NA,TRBV11-2,TRBD2
TGTGCCAGCAGCCAAACCGGGACAGGGAATCAGCCCCAGCATTTT,CASSQTGTGNQPQHF,TRBJ1-5,NA,TRBV16,TRBD1
TGTGTCAGCAGTGCCCCAGGGATTAACTATGGCTACACCTTC,CVSSAPGINYGYTF,TRBJ1-2,once,TRBV2,NA
TGTGCCATCAGTGAGGACAGTTTCCCTGGGAGTATAGGCTACACCTTC,CAISEDSFPGSIGYTF,TRBJ1-2,NA,TRBV10-3,NA
TGTGCCACCCGGAAGACAGGAAACCAAGAGACCCAGTACTTC,CATRKTGNQETQYF,TRBJ2-5,NA,TRBV19,NA
TGTGCCATCAGTGAGGGACAGTACCAAGAGACCCAGTACTTC,CAISEGQYQETQYF,TRBJ2-5,NA,TRBV10-3,NA
TGTGCCATCAGTCCGGGACAGGGTTTCCCTAACTATGGCTACACCTTC,CAISPGQGFPNYGYTF,TRBJ1-2,NA,TRBV10-3,TRBD1
TGTGCCAGCAGTGAAGGACAGTTCAATCAGCCCCAGCATTTT,CASSEGQFNQPQHF,TRBJ1-5,once,TRBV6-1,NA
TGTGCCAGCAGTTTCTGGGACAGGATCTATGGCTACACCTTC,CASSFWDRIYGYTF,TRBJ1-2,NA,TRBV6-6,TRBD1
TGCGCCAGCAGCTTGGATCCGGGACAGGGGGCCCAGCAGTACTTC,CASSLDPGQGAQQYF,TRBJ2-7,once,TRBV5-1,TRBD1
TGTGCCAGCAGTTTTGGGCAGGTCAATAATTCACCCCTCCACTTT,CASSFGQVNNSPLHF,TRBJ1-6,once,TRBV27,NA
TGCGCCAGCAGCCGGGGTGCTAGGGAATTCCATGATACGCAGTATTTT,CASSRGAREFHDTQYF,TRBJ2-3,NA,TRBV4-1,NA
TGTGCCAGCAGCCCCCCAGGGTCCAACTACGAGCAGTACTTC,CASSPPGSNYEQYF,TRBJ2-7,once,TRBV7-2,NA
TGCGCCAGCAGCGAACGGACAGGGACGACTGAAGCTTTCTTT,CASSERTGTTEAFF,TRBJ1-1,NA,TRBV5-1,TRBD1
TGTGCCAGCTCAAGGGGGCCAGCGGTTAATTCACCCCTCCACTTT,CASSRGPAVNSPLHF,TRBJ1-6,NA,TRBV27,TRBD1
TGTGCCAGCAGTTTAGGCGGATACTATGGCTACACCTTC,CASSLGGYYGYTF,TRBJ1-2,NA,TRBV28,NA
TGTGCCAGCAGCGTAGGTGACCCCGTATACAATGAGCAGTTCTTC,CASSVGDPVYNEQFF,TRBJ2-1,NA,TRBV9,NA
TGTGCCAGCAGAGACGGAGCAGGGGGCGCGGAGACCCAGTACTTC,CASRDGAGGAETQYF,TRBJ2-5,NA,TRBV6-5,TRBD1
TGTGCCAGCAGGCGGGGGGCAGGGACAGATACGCAGTATTTT,CASRRGAGTDTQYF,TRBJ2-3,NA,TRBV6-5,TRBD2
TGTGCCAGCACCCGTGGGTCCGGGGAGCTGTTTTTT,CASTRGSGELFF,TRBJ2-2,once,TRBV28,NA
TGTGCCAGCAGCTTCGACAGGGGGGGCGGTGAGCAGTACTTC,CASSFDRGGGEQYF,TRBJ2-7,NA,TRBV7-9,TRBD1
TGTGCCAGCAGCTTAGAAGGGTTGAATTCACCCCTCCACTTT,CASSLEGLNSPLHF,TRBJ1-6,NA,TRBV7-9,NA
TGTGCCAGTAGTATTCAAGAGTTCCGTCAGCCCCAGCATTTT,CASSIQEFRQPQHF,TRBJ1-5,few,TRBV19,NA
TGTGCCAGCAGCTCTACCGGGGGGGCCCCTCAGGGTTACGAGACCCAGTACTTC,CASSSTGGAPQGYETQYF,TRBJ2-5,NA,TRBV7-2,TRBD2